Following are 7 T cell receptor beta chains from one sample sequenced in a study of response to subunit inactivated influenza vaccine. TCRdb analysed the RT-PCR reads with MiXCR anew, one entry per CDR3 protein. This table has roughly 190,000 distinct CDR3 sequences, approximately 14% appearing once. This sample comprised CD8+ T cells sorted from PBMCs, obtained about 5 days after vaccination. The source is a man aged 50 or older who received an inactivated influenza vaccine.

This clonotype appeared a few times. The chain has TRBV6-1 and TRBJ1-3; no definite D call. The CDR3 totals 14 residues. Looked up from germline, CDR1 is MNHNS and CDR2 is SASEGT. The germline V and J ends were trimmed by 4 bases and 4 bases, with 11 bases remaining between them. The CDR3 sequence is CASSVDNYGNTIYF. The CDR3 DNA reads TGTGCCAGCAGTGTCGACAACTACGGAAACACCATATATTTT.

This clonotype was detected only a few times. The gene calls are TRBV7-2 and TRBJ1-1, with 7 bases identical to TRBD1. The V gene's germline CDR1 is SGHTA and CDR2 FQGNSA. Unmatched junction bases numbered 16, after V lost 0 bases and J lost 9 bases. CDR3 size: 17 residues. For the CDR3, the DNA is TGTGCCAGCAGCTTAGCGCGGAGACAGGGTGATATCCGGAAAGCTTTCTTT. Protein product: CASSLARRQGDIRKAFF. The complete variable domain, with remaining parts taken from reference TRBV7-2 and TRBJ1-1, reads GAGVSQSPSNKVTEKGKDVELRCDPISGHTALYWYRQSLGQGLEFLIYFQGNSAPDKSGLPSDRFSAERTGGSVSTLTIQRTQQEDSAVYLCASSLARRQGDIRKAFFGQGTRLTVV.

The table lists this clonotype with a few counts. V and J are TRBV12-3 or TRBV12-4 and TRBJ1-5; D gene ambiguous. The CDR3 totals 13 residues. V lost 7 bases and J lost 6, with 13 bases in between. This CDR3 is CASTAAIGQPQHF. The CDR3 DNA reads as TGTGCCAGCACCGCTGCGATTGGTCAGCCCCAGCATTTT.

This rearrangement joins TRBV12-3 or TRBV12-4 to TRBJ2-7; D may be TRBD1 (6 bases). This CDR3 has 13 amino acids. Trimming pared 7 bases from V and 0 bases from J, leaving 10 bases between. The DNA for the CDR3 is TGTGCCAGCAATGCAGGGGACTCCTACGAGCAGTACTTC. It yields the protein CASNAGDSYEQYF.

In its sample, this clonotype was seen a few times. CDR3 nucleotide sequence: TGTGCCAGCGCTGAAAGCAAGGAGGTTGATTTTGCGAACACCGGGGAGCTGTTTTTT. It is translated as CASAESKEVDFANTGELFF. This sequence joins TRBV6-2 or TRBV6-3 and TRBJ2-2; D might be TRBD2 (5 bases). Trimming shortened V by 8 bases and J by 0 bases, and 25 bases separated the two germline ends. The CDR3 sequence is 19 residues long. From germline, CDR1 is MNHEY and CDR2 SVGEGT.

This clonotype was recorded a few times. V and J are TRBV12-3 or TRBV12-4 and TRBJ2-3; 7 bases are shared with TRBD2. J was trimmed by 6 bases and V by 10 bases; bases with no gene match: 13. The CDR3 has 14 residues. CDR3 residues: CATLLGGGLDTQYF. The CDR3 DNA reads TGTGCCACCCTTTTGGGGGGGGGGTTGGATACGCAGTATTTT.

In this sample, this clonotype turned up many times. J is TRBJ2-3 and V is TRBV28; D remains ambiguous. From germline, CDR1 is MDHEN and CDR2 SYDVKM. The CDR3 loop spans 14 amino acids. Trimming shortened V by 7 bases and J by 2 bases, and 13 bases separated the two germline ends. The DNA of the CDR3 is TGTGCCAGCAAGTCCTTTGCTTACACAGATACGCAGTATTTT. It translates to CASKSFAYTDTQYF. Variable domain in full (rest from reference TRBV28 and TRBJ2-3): DVKVTQSSRYLVKRTGEKVFLECVQDMDHENMFWYRQDPGLGLRLIYFSYDVKMKEKGDIPEGYSVSREKKERFSLILESASTNQTSMYLCASKSFAYTDTQYFGPGTRLTVL.